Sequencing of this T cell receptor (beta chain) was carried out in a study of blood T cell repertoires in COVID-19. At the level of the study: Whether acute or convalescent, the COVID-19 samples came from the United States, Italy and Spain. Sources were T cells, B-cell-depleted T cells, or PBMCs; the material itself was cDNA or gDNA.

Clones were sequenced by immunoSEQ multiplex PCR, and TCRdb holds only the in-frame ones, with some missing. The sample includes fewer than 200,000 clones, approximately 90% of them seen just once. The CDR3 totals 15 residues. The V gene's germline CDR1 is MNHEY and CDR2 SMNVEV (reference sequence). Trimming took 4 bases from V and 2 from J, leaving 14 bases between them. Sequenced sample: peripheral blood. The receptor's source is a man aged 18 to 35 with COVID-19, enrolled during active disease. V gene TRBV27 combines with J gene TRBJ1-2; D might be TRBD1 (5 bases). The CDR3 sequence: CASSSQRGSNYGYTF. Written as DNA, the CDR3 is TGTGCCAGCAGTTCCCAAAGGGGCTCCAACTATGGCTACACCTTC.